These T cell receptor beta chains were read from a single sample in a study of radiotherapy plus CTLA-4 blockade in lung cancer. Some clones are missing from TCRdb's copy, which holds only in-frame ones; the method was immunoSEQ multiplex PCR. The data show roughly 48,000 clones, 65% to 85% seen once. The sample here was peripheral blood, taken from a patient treated with radiotherapy plus ipilimumab. These receptors all stem from a human donor with non-small cell lung cancer who had stable disease on radiotherapy plus ipilimumab. Both conserved end residues are part of each CDR3. Fields, in order: J gene, V gene, D gene, clone size, CDR3 protein, CDR3 DNA. D genes are given only for firm matches. The listing skips clone size in some rows; elsewhere it reads once, few, many or a size class.

J: TRBJ2-7
V: TRBV6-1
D: NA
size: medium-sized
CDR3: CASSVVAVAHEQYF
DNA: TGTGCCAGCAGCGTAGTAGCTGTCGCCCACGAGCAGTACTTC

J: TRBJ1-1
V: TRBV6-5
D: NA
size: NA
CDR3: CASSYLSENTEAFF
DNA: TGTGCCAGCAGTTACTTGTCGGAAAACACTGAAGCTTTCTTT

J: TRBJ1-3
V: TRBV29-1
D: NA
size: once
CDR3: CSAEGRRRPSGNTIYF
DNA: TGCAGCGCCGAAGGGAGGAGGAGGCCCTCTGGAAACACCATATATTTT

J: TRBJ1-1
V: TRBV10-2
D: NA
size: NA
CDR3: CASSESGGTEAFF
DNA: TGCGCCAGCAGTGAGTCAGGGGGAACTGAAGCTTTCTTT

J: TRBJ1-1
V: TRBV19
D: NA
size: NA
CDR3: CASSIGTVNAEAFF
DNA: TGTGCCAGTAGTATCGGGACCGTGAACGCTGAAGCTTTCTTT

J: TRBJ2-2
V: TRBV2
D: TRBD1
size: NA
CDR3: CASRETGWTGELFF
DNA: TGTGCCAGCAGAGAGACAGGGTGGACCGGGGAGCTGTTTTTT

J: TRBJ1-2
V: TRBV30
D: NA
size: NA
CDR3: CAWGQGSYGYTF
DNA: TGTGCCTGGGGTCAGGGCTCTTATGGCTACACCTTC

J: TRBJ2-2
V: TRBV10-2
D: NA
size: NA
CDR3: CANSRGAVGTGELFF
DNA: TGCGCCAACTCCAGGGGTGCGGTTGGAACCGGGGAGCTGTTTTTT

J: TRBJ1-4
V: TRBV30
D: NA
size: NA
CDR3: CAWRGGPTNEKLFF
DNA: TGTGCCTGGAGGGGAGGGCCTACTAATGAAAAACTGTTTTTT

J: TRBJ2-3
V: TRBV11-2
D: NA
size: many
CDR3: CASSPGTDTQYF
DNA: TGTGCCAGCAGCCCAGGGACAGATACGCAGTATTTT

J: TRBJ1-1
V: TRBV2
D: NA
size: NA
CDR3: CASKEVVGAKAFF
DNA: TGTGCCAGCAAGGAGGTCGTGGGGGCAAAAGCTTTCTTT

J: TRBJ1-2
V: TRBV5-4
D: TRBD1
size: once
CDR3: CASTFNSDRVGYTF
DNA: TGTGCCAGCACCTTTAACTCCGACAGGGTCGGCTACACCTTC

J: TRBJ2-3
V: TRBV30
D: NA
size: NA
CDR3: CAWSGGSTDTQYF
DNA: TGTGCCTGGAGTGGCGGAAGCACAGATACGCAGTATTTT

J: TRBJ2-1
V: TRBV6-6
D: TRBD1
size: NA
CDR3: CASRPGQSFTREFF
DNA: TGTGCCAGCAGGCCGGGACAGTCTTTCACGAGGGAGTTCTTC

J: TRBJ2-6
V: TRBV27
D: NA
size: few
CDR3: CASSLGLISGANVLTF
DNA: TGTGCCAGCAGTTTAGGACTTATCTCTGGGGCCAACGTCCTGACTTTC

J: TRBJ2-3
V: TRBV18
D: NA
size: NA
CDR3: CASSPTSTDTQYF
DNA: TGTGCCAGCTCACCCACTAGCACAGATACGCAGTATTTT

J: TRBJ1-2
V: TRBV5-1
D: TRBD1
size: NA
CDR3: CASSLAPDRGDGYTF
DNA: TGCGCCAGCAGCTTGGCCCCAGACAGGGGAGATGGCTACACCTTC

J: TRBJ2-2
V: TRBV2
D: NA
size: NA
CDR3: CASSDRRNTGELFF
DNA: TGTGCCAGCAGTGATCGGCGGAACACCGGGGAGCTGTTTTTT

J: TRBJ2-2
V: TRBV29-1
D: NA
size: NA
CDR3: CSVEWGALTGELFF
DNA: TGCAGCGTTGAATGGGGGGCGCTTACCGGGGAGCTGTTTTTT

J: TRBJ1-4
V: TRBV19
D: TRBD1
size: NA
CDR3: CASRTGQGSEKLFF
DNA: TGTGCCAGTAGGACCGGACAGGGAAGCGAAAAACTGTTTTTT

J: TRBJ1-6
V: TRBV14
D: NA
size: NA
CDR3: CASSQIGGKSNSPLHF
DNA: TGTGCCAGCAGCCAGATAGGAGGGAAGAGTAATTCACCCCTCCACTTT

J: TRBJ1-1
V: TRBV7-9
D: NA
size: NA
CDR3: CASSLGGLDAFF
DNA: TGTGCCAGCAGCTTAGGAGGGTTGGACGCTTTCTTT